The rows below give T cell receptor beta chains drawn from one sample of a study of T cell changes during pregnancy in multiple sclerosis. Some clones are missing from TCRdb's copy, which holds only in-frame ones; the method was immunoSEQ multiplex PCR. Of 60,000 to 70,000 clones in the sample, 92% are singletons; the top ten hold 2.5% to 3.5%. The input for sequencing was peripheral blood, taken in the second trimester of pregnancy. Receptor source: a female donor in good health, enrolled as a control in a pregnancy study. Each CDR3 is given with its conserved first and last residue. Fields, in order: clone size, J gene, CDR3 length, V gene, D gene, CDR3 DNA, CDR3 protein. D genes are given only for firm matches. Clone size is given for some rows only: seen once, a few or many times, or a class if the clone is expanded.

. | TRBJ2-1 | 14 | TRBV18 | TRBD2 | TGTGCCAGCTCACCATTTCAGCGGGAGGATGAGCAGTTCTTC | CASSPFQREDEQFF
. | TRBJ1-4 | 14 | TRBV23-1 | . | TGCGCCAGCAGTCGAACCCACTTAAATGAAAAACTGTTTTTT | CASSRTHLNEKLFF
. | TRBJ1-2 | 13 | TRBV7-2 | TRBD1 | TGTGCCAGCAGCTTACAGGGGGCGCATGGCTACACCTTC | CASSLQGAHGYTF
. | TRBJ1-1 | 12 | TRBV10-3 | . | TGTGCCATCGGGGCCAAGAACACTGAAGCTTTCTTT | CAIGAKNTEAFF
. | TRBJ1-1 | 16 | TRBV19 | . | TGTGCCAGTAGTATTGCGTGGGCGGGATCGAACACTGAAGCTTTCTTT | CASSIAWAGSNTEAFF
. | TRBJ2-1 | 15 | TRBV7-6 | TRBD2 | TGTGCCAGCAGCAGCGGGACTAGCTACTACAATGAGCAGTTCTTC | CASSSGTSYYNEQFF
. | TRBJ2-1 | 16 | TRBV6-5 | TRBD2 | TGTGCCAGCAGTTACTCAAGAGCGGGAGGGCCGGGTGAGCAGTTCTTC | CASSYSRAGGPGEQFF
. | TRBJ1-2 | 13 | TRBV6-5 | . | TGTGCCAGCAGTGCGATTACTAACTATGGCTACACCTTC | CASSAITNYGYTF
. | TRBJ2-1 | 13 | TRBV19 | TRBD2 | TGTGCCAGTACCCCCGGGGGGTACAATGAGCAGTTCTTC | CASTPGGYNEQFF
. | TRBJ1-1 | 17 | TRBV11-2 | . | TGTGCCAGCAGCTGGGGCTACCAGGGATTGGGGAACACTGAAGCTTTCTTT | CASSWGYQGLGNTEAFF
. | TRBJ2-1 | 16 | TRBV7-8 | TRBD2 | TGTGCCAGCAGCTTATTGGGCGGGAGCGGATTTAATGAGCAGTTCTTC | CASSLLGGSGFNEQFF
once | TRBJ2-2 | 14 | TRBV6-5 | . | TGTGCCAGCGGGGGATCAGGGGCGACCGGGGAGCTGTTTTTT | CASGGSGATGELFF
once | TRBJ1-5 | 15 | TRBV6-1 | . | TGTGCCAGTCATAGGGCCCGGACAAACAATCAGCCCCAGCATTTT | CASHRARTNNQPQHF
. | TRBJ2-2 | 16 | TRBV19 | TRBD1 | TGTGCCAGCCTTTCGCGGACAGGAATTAACACCGGGGAGCTGTTTTTT | CASLSRTGINTGELFF
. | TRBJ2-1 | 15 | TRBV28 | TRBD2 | TGTGCCAGCAGTTTGACGGGAGGGCCCTACAATGAGCAGTTCTTC | CASSLTGGPYNEQFF
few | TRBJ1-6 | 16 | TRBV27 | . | TGTGCCAGCAGTTTATCCCGCGGGACGATTAATTCACCCCTCCACTTT | CASSLSRGTINSPLHF
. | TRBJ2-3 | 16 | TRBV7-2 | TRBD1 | TGTGCCAGCAGCGCGGACAGGGGCGCTACCACAGATACGCAGTATTTT | CASSADRGATTDTQYF
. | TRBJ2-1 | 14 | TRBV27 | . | TGTGCCAGCAGCCTGCGGGCAAATTACAATGAGCAGTTCTTC | CASSLRANYNEQFF
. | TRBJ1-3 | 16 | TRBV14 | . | TGTGCCAGCAGCCGCTTAATGGGAGGAGCTGGAAACACCATATATTTT | CASSRLMGGAGNTIYF
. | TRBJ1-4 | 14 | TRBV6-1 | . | TGTGCCAGCACGTGGGGGGGCGGGCGTGAAAAACTGTTTTTT | CASTWGGGREKLFF
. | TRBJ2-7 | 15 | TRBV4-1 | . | TGCGCCAGCAGCCAAGTAGCGGTTCTCGGGTACGAGCAGTACTTC | CASSQVAVLGYEQYF
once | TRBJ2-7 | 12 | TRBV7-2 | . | TGTGCCAGCAGCTATAGCCGATACGAGCAGTACTTC | CASSYSRYEQYF
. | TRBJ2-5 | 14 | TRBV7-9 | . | TGTGCCTGCGGTAGACGGAATGCTGGAGAGACCCAGTACTTC | CACGRRNAGETQYF
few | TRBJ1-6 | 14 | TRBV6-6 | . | TGTGCCAGCAGTCACGGGACCTATAATTCACCCCTCCACTTT | CASSHGTYNSPLHF
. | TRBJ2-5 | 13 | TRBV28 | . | TGTGCCAGCAGGAGAAATTACCAAGAGACCCAGTACTTC | CASRRNYQETQYF
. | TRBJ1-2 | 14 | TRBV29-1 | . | TGCAGCGTCCAGTCCCAGGGGAGCGACTATGGCTACACCTTC | CSVQSQGSDYGYTF
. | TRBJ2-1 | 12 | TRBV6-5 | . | TGTGCCAGCAGACCCAGTTACAATGAGCAGTTCTTC | CASRPSYNEQFF
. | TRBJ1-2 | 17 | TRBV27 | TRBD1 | TGTGCCAGCAGAAGTCCGACAGGGGGGATTAATAACTATGGCTACACCTTC | CASRSPTGGINNYGYTF
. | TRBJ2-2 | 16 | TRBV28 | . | TGTGCCAGCAGTTCACCCGCAGGGCCGAACACCGGGGAGCTGTTTTTT | CASSSPAGPNTGELFF
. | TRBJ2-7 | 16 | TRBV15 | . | TGTGCCACCAGCAGAGATACGGGGACTGCCCCTCGCGAGCAGTACTTC | CATSRDTGTAPREQYF
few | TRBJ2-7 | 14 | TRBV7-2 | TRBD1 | TGTGCCAGCAGCTTAGGGCAGGGGGCCTACGAGCAGTACTTC | CASSLGQGAYEQYF
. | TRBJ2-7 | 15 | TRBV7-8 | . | TGTGCCAGCAGCCCCCATGGACAGGGAGGGTACGAGCAGTACTTC | CASSPHGQGGYEQYF
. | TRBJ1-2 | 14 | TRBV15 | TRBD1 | TGTGCCACCAGCCCACGGACAGGGAGCTATGGCTACACCTTC | CATSPRTGSYGYTF
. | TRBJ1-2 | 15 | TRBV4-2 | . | TGTGCCAGCAGCCAAGCCTGGTCAGATAACTATGGCTACACCTTC | CASSQAWSDNYGYTF
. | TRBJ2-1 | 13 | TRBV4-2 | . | TGTGCCAGCAGCAAGGGACTGATCAATGAGCAGTTCTTC | CASSKGLINEQFF
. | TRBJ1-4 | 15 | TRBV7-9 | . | TGTGCCAGCAGCCCCTCCCCGGAGGCTAATGAAAAACTGTTTTTT | CASSPSPEANEKLFF
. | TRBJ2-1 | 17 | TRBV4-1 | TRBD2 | TGCGCCAGCAGCCCCCAGACTAGCGGGGAAAAGTACAATGAGCAGTTCTTC | CASSPQTSGEKYNEQFF
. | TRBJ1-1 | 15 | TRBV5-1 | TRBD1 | TGCGCCAGCAGCGCTACGCCGGACAGGGCGACTGAAGCTTTCTTT | CASSATPDRATEAFF
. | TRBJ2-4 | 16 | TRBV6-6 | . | TGTGCCAGCAGTTCGATTGGGGCGGGCCACAGGGACATTCAGTACTTC | CASSSIGAGHRDIQYF
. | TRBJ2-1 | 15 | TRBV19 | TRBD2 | TGTGCCAGTAGTAGAACGGGACTAGCGGACAATGAGCAGTTCTTC | CASSRTGLADNEQFF
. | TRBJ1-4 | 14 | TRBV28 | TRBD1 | TGTGCCAGCAGTCGGACAGGGGGCGATGAAAAACTGTTTTTT | CASSRTGGDEKLFF
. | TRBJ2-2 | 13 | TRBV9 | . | TGTGCCAGCAGGAGAGGGGGGGCCGGGGAGCTGTTTTTT | CASRRGGAGELFF
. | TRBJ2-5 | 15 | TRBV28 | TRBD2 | TGTGCCAGCAGTTTATCGCGGGAGGGGGGAGAGACCCAGTACTTC | CASSLSREGGETQYF
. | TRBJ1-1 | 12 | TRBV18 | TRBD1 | TGTGCCAGCTCCCTTCAGGGGGCTGAAGCTTTCTTT | CASSLQGAEAFF
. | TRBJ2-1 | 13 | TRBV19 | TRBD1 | TGTGCCAGTAGTATGGGACAGGGTCGGGAGCAGTTCTTC | CASSMGQGREQFF
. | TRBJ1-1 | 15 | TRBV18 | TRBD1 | TGTGCCAGCACTACCTACCAGGGGGCCGTCACTGAAGCTTTCTTT | CASTTYQGAVTEAFF
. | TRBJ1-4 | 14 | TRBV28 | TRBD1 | TGTGCCAGCAGCCAGACAGGGGACGAATGGGAACTGTTTTTT | CASSQTGDEWELFF
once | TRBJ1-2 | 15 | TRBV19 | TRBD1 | TGTGCCAGTAGTATTGCAGGGGGATCTAACTATGGCTACACCTTC | CASSIAGGSNYGYTF
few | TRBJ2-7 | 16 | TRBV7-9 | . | TGTGCCAGCAGTTCCGACTACACAGGGACCTTCTACGAGCAGTACTTC | CASSSDYTGTFYEQYF
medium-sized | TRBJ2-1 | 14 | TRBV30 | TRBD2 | TGTGCCTGGGGCCCGCGGGAGCCGTACAATGAGCAGTTCTTC | CAWGPREPYNEQFF
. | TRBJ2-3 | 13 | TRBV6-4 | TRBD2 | TGTGCCAGGACTAGCGGACGCACAGATACGCAGTATTTT | CARTSGRTDTQYF
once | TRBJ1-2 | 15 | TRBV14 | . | TGTGCCAGCAGCCAAGATCTTTTGGCAACGAATGGCTACACCTTC | CASSQDLLATNGYTF
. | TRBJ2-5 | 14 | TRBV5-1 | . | TGCGCCAGCAGCTTGGTGACTTTCGAAGAGACCCAGTACTTC | CASSLVTFEETQYF
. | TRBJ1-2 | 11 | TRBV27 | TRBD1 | TGTGCCAGCGTAGGGGGCCAGGGCTACACCTTC | CASVGGQGYTF
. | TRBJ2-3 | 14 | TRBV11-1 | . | TGTGCCAGCAGCTTTCAGGGCGGCACAGATACGCAGTATTTT | CASSFQGGTDTQYF
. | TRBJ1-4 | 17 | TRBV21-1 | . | TGTGCCAGCAGCGACAGGCTGAGAGGGATGACTAATGAAAAACTGTTTTTT | CASSDRLRGMTNEKLFF
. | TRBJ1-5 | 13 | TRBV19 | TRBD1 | TGTGCCACCCAGCGGACAGGTAATCAGCCCCAGCATTTT | CATQRTGNQPQHF
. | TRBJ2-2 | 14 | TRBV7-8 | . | TGTGCCAGCAGCTCCAGGGAGGACGCCGGGGAGCTGTTTTTT | CASSSREDAGELFF